This TCR beta chain was identified during a study of T cells in Graves' hyperthyroidism and ophthalmopathy. Many counts were recorded for this clonotype. J gave up 5 bases and V 3 bases, and 6 bases lay outside the gene matches. Germline-derived CDR1 and CDR2 are MDHEN and SYDVKM. The CDR3 consists of 15 residues. Amplified TCR beta CDR3 regions came from RNA transcripts. A first-round RT-PCR of the TCR CDR3 used the HTBI primer set. TCRdb called the multiplex PCR reads again in MiXCR, with one record for every CDR3 protein. The table shows 200,000 to 250,000 distinct CDR3 sequences, with approximately 25% occurring only once.

Sequences were obtained from blood. The chain has TRBV28 and TRBJ1-5; 8 nucleotides match TRBD1. The clonotype was recovered from a woman between 35 and 50 years old with Graves' ophthalmopathy. The CDR3 loop is CASSFQGAIHQPQHF. The DNA of the CDR3 is TGTGCCAGCAGTTTTCAGGGGGCAATTCATCAGCCCCAGCATTTT.